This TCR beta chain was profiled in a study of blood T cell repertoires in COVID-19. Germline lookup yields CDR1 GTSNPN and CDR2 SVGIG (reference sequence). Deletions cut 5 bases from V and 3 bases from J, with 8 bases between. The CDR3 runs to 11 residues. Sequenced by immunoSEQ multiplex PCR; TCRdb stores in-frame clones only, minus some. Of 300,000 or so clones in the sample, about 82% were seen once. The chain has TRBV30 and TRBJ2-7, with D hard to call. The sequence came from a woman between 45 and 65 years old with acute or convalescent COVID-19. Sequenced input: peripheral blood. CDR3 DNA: TGTGCCTGGGCAGTTTACTACGAGCAGTACTTC. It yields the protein CAWAVYYEQYF.